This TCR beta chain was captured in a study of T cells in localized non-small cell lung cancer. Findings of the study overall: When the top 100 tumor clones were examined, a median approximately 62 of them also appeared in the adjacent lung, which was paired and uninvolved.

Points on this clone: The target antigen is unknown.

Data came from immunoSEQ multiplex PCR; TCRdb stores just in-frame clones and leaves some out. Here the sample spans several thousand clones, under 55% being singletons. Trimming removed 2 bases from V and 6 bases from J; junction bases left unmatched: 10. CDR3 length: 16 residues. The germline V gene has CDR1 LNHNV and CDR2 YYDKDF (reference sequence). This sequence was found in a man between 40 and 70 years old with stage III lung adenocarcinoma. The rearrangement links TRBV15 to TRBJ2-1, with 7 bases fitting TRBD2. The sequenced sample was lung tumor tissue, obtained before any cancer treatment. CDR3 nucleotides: TGTGCCACCAGCAGATATCTAGCGGTGGGGGGCAATGAGCAGTTCTTC. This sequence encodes CATSRYLAVGGNEQFF.